These 16 T cell receptor beta chains were all obtained from the same sample, sequenced in a study of cytomegalovirus exposure and HLA in healthy donors. 60 Vbeta and 13 Jbeta primers were used in PCR. Sequencing used immunoSEQ multiplex PCR; TCRdb keeps in-frame clones, though not all of them. The sample includes around 140,000 clones, about 10% of them seen just once. The sequenced sample consisted of PBMCs. The receptors were gathered from a woman between 35 and 50 years old in good health and CMV-seropositive.

The gene calls are TRBV2 and TRBJ2-1; 10 bases map to TRBD2. Losses at the gene ends were 2 bases for V and 6 bases for J; bases not matched to a gene: 4. CDR1 and CDR2 (germline): SNHLY, FYNNEI. The CDR3 extends over 15 amino acids. The DNA of the CDR3 is TGTGCCAGCAGTGAAACTAGCGGGAACTCCAATGAGCAGTTCTTC. Its protein product is CASSETSGNSNEQFF.

This clone has more than one count but fewer than ten. V usage is TRBV11-3 and J usage is TRBJ1-3, with D possibly being TRBD1 (6 bases). CDR3 length: 14 amino acids. Germline V gene lookup returns CDR1 SGHNT and CDR2 YENEEA. V shed 5 bases and J shed 4 bases, with 12 bases lying between them. CDR3 sequence: CASSPQGPGNTIYF. DNA for the CDR3: TGTGCCAGCAGCCCTCAGGGGCCCGGAAACACCATATATTTT.

This clone was recorded a few times. The rearrangement links TRBV6-5 to TRBJ1-1; D is undetermined. V lost 5 bases and J lost 0, with 7 bases in between. The germline V gene has CDR1 MNHEY and CDR2 SVGAGI. The CDR3 has 13 amino acids. The CDR3 spells CASSSQVNTEAFF. The CDR3 DNA follows: TGTGCCAGCAGTAGCCAGGTGAACACTGAAGCTTTCTTT.

This rearrangement joins TRBV9 to TRBJ2-2, with 9 bases aligning to TRBD1. The junction had 1 base not matched to a gene; V was cut back by 0 bases and J by 4 bases. Per germline, CDR1 SGDLS and CDR2 YYNGEE. The CDR3 length is 15 residues. The DNA for the CDR3 is TGTGCCAGCAGCGTAGTGGGACAGGGCACCGGGGAGCTGTTTTTT. Residues: CASSVVGQGTGELFF.

This chain connects TRBV11-3 to TRBJ2-2; 7 bases match TRBD1. The CDR3 extends over 14 amino acids. Germline CDR1 is SGHNT and CDR2 is YENEEA. Trimming cost V 2 bases and J 3 bases; bases outside gene matches: 0. The CDR3 sequence: CASSLQGDTGELFF. The DNA of the CDR3 is TGTGCCAGCAGCTTACAGGGGGACACCGGGGAGCTGTTTTTT.

This sequence joins TRBV5-6 and TRBJ1-1; possible D gene TRBD1, 5 bases. This CDR3 spans 14 amino acids. Germline CDR1 reads SGHDT; CDR2 reads YYEEEE. V lost 4 bases and J 0 bases, leaving 10 bases between the germline ends. The CDR3 sequence is CASSVQGLNTEAFF. CDR3 coding DNA: TGTGCCAGCAGCGTCCAGGGATTGAACACTGAAGCTTTCTTT.

The chain combines TRBV6-1 with TRBJ1-2; D unresolved. CDR1 and CDR2 from the germline V gene are MNHNS and SASEGT. Trimming left V 7 bases short and J 4 bases short, with 10 bases between. This CDR3 comprises 12 residues. This chain's CDR3 is CASTHSSYGYTF. The CDR3 DNA sequence: TGTGCCAGCACTCACAGTAGCTATGGCTACACCTTC.

This clone was detected only a few times. The chain recombines TRBV5-6 with TRBJ2-1; TRBD2 matches 11 bases. This CDR3 contains 15 residues. Looked up from germline, CDR1 is SGHDT and CDR2 is YYEEEE. The junction had 12 bases not matched to a gene; V was cut back by 4 bases and J by 12 bases. The CDR3 spells CASSLPSGGILRQFF. As DNA, the CDR3 is TGTGCCAGCAGCCTTCCTAGCGGGGGGATCCTTAGGCAGTTCTTC.

This clone was seen more than once but under ten times. This chain uses TRBV2 with TRBJ1-2; TRBD1 agrees at 10 bases. Germline V gene sequence: CDR1 SNHLY, CDR2 FYNNEI. V shed 6 bases, J shed 4 bases, and the junction held 2 bases outside the gene matches. The CDR3 covers 13 residues. DNA of the CDR3: TGTGCCAGCAGAGACAGGGGGCCCTATGGCTACACCTTC. This translates into CASRDRGPYGYTF.

The chain uses TRBV6-6 and TRBJ2-1; 7 bases align to TRBD1. With V trimmed by 6 bases and J by 6 bases, 11 bases remained unmatched. CDR3 size: 15 residues. The germline gives CDR1 MNHNY, CDR2 SVGAGI (reference sequence). The CDR3 loop is CASRPTGDPLNEQFF. DNA of the CDR3: TGTGCCAGCAGACCTACAGGGGATCCACTCAATGAGCAGTTCTTC.

This sequence joins TRBV11-2 and TRBJ2-6; D unclear. CDR3 length: 16 residues. Trimming removed 2 bases from V and 0 bases from J, with 8 bases in between. Germline-derived CDR1 and CDR2 are SGHAT and FQNNGV. CDR3 amino acids: CASSLRVSSGANVLTF. For the CDR3, the DNA is TGTGCCAGCAGCTTACGGGTCAGCTCTGGGGCCAACGTCCTGACTTTC.

The chain is built from TRBV5-6 and TRBJ2-7, with TRBD1 matching over 10 bases. Germline-derived CDR1 and CDR2 are SGHDT and YYEEEE. This CDR3 has 15 amino acids. V shed 6 bases and J 5 bases; nucleotides not matched to a gene: 11. This CDR3 reads CASNLIGTGDHEQYF. The CDR3 DNA reads TGTGCCAGCAATCTTATCGGGACAGGGGACCACGAGCAGTACTTC.

This clone was picked up a small number of times. The chain uses TRBV7-2 and TRBJ1-5; D remains unclear. CDR3 length: 14 amino acids. Germline V gives CDR1 SGHTA, CDR2 FQGNSA. The V end was cut by 6 bases, the J end by 2 bases, with 11 bases between. CDR3 amino acids: CASSSHGGNQPQHF. As DNA, the CDR3 is TGTGCCAGCAGTTCACACGGGGGCAATCAGCCCCAGCATTTT. Based on the CDR3 plus reference TRBV7-2 and TRBJ1-5, the full variable domain is GAGVSQSPSNKVTEKGKDVELRCDPISGHTALYWYRQSLGQGLEFLIYFQGNSAPDKSGLPSDRFSAERTGGSVSTLTIQRTQQEDSAVYLCASSSHGGNQPQHFGDGTRLSIL.

The rearrangement links TRBV2 to TRBJ2-7; 10 nucleotides match TRBD2. The CDR3 spans 16 residues. Germline trimming cut 6 bases from V and 0 bases from J; bases unmatched to any gene: 8. The germline gives CDR1 SNHLY, CDR2 FYNNEI. The CDR3 DNA follows: TGTGCCAGCAGCCCTCTAGCGGGGGCAAGCTCCTACGAGCAGTACTTC. Protein product: CASSPLAGASSYEQYF.

The chain joins TRBV19 to TRBJ2-7; maybe TRBD2 (5 bases). This CDR3 region has 15 residues. Germline CDR1 is LNHDA and CDR2 is SQIVND (reference sequence). Trimming cost V 5 bases and J 6 bases, with 20 bases left between them. The CDR3 DNA is TGTGCCAGTAGTCCCCGGACGTCGGATCGGGGCGAGCAGTACTTC. It yields the protein CASSPRTSDRGEQYF.

This clone was seen more than once but under ten times. The chain employs TRBV5-1 and TRBJ1-2, with 9 bases lining up with TRBD1. Unmatched junction bases numbered 8, after V lost 2 bases and J lost 6 bases. Per germline, CDR1 SGHRS and CDR2 YFSETQ. The CDR3 loop spans 15 amino acids. CDR3 sequence (DNA): TGCGCCAGCAGCTTTCTTCCACAGGGGGCGAATGGCTACACCTTC. It yields the protein CASSFLPQGANGYTF. The full variable domain, completed using reference TRBV5-1 and TRBJ1-2, is KAGVTQTPRYLIKTRGQQVTLSCSPISGHRSVSWYQQTPGQGLQFLFEYFSETQRNKGNFPGRFSGRQFSNSRSEMNVSTLELGDSALYLCASSFLPQGANGYTFGSGTRLTVV.